This T cell receptor (beta chain) emerged from a study of cytomegalovirus exposure and HLA in healthy donors. Study observations and caveats: CMV serostatus was the only immune exposure information that was available.

It was with 60 Vbeta and 13 Jbeta primers that the PCR ran. The method was immunoSEQ multiplex PCR; TCRdb's version includes in-frame clones alone and lacks a portion of them. Altogether fewer than 200,000 clones are present, about three quarters being singletons, with the ten largest covering about 2.6%. As for this clone: Its antigen is unknown.

The CDR3 runs to 14 residues. The germline CDR1 and CDR2 sequences are SNHLY and FYNNEI. V was clipped by 2 bases and J by 7 bases, with 11 bases between them. This receptor was taken from a woman in her thirties or forties in good health and CMV-seropositive. The sequenced sample consisted of PBMCs. The V call is TRBV2, the J call TRBJ2-2; no firm D call. Here the CDR3 reads CASSELVGGGELFF. CDR3 coding DNA: TGTGCCAGCAGTGAATTGGTCGGCGGCGGGGAGCTGTTTTTT.